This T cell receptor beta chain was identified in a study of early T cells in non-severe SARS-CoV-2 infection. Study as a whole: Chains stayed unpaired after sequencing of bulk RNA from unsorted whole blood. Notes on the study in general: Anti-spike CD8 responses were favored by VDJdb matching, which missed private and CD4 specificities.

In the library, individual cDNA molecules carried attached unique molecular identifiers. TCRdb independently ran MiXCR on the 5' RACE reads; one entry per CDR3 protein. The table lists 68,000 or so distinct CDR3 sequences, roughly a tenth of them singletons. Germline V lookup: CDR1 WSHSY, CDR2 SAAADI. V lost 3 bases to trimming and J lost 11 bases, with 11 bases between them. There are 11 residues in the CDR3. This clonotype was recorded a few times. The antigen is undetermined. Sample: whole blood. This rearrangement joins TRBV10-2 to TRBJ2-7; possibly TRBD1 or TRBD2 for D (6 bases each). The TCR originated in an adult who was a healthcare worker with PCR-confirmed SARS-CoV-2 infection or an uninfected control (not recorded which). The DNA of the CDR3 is TGCGCCAGCAGTGAAAGGGGGGTGGAGTACTTC. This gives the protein CASSERGVEYF.